This TCR beta chain stems from a study of blood T cells in healthy people across ages. Regarding the study as a whole: Roughly linear age-related decline in beta diversity appeared, significant by age approximately 40. Naive T cell percentage strongly correlated with TCR beta diversity. For the donors, CMV status was unknown and possibly confounded expanded clonotype changes.

CDR3 length: 17 amino acids. Trimming removed 1 base at V and 0 bases at J, with 16 bases between. The germline V gene encodes CDR1 SGHDN and CDR2 FVKESK. This clonotype was detected a few times. The antigen is not known. The authors ran a second PCR of 7 to 11 cycles using a sample-barcoded 5' primer and a J-beta primer mix. Each CDR3 protein is one row after TCRdb ran MiXCR on the 5' RACE reads. The sample has 600,000 or so distinct CDR3 sequences; approximately 21% are singletons. The chain links TRBV14 to TRBJ2-7; tentative D call: TRBD2 (5 bases). The sample taken for sequencing was blood. The source of this sequence is a man in his 70s in good health. The chain's CDR3 is CASSQVVSSTYSYEQYF. CDR3 DNA sequence: TGTGCCAGCAGCCAAGTCGTATCTAGCACCTACTCCTACGAGCAGTACTTC. Full variable domain (outside the CDR3, taken from reference TRBV14 and TRBJ2-7): EAGVTQFPSHSVIEKGQTVTLRCDPISGHDNLYWYRRVMGKEIKFLLHFVKESKQDESGMPNNRFLAERTGGTYSTLKVQPAELEDSGVYFCASSQVVSSTYSYEQYFGPGTRLTVT.